This TCR beta chain was captured by sequencing in a study of T-cell reconstitution after alpha-beta-depleted transplantation in children (dated by TCRdb to about 2016). For the study in its entirety: The study quantitatively tracked T-cell immune reconstitution after TCRalphabeta/CD19-depleted allogeneic hematopoietic cell transplantation in children using TCR repertoire profiling.

This clonotype was seen at least ten times. The antigen it binds to is not known. No much larger clone is present one base from it, and per-base qualities are unavailable. To prepare the library, PCR was applied. The sample was run on an Illumina HiSeq 2500. TCR libraries were prepared with molecular barcoding, using unique molecular identifiers to normalize TCRbeta repertoire quantification. The public reads were reprocessed in TCRdb via fastp at Q25 and MiXCR, keeping in-frame beta chains. Every entry covers one CDR3 protein and lists the most common genes and DNA from its rows. The sample table shows nearly 400,000 distinct CDR3 sequences, and approximately 20% are seen once. 3.8% of the sample belongs to the ten largest clones. From the cysteine up to the phenylalanine, the CDR3 has a length of 12 residues. Only the CDR3 region is kept as DNA, spanning 36 bases read in frame from base 1. CDR1 and CDR2 are drawn from the germline V gene: MGHDK, SYGVNS.

The TCR sequence derives from a human donor who donated a stem cell graft to a child with acute myeloid leukemia. Sequences were derived from PBMCs from the stem cell graft donor, sampled from the stem cell graft. In this chain, TRBV25-1 is recombined with TRBJ2-2, with TRBD2 matching 12 junction bases. The DNA reads TGTGGGACTAGCGGGATCACCGGGGAGCTGTTTTTT. Its translation is CGTSGITGELFF.